These T cell receptor beta chains were read from a single sample in a study of T cell responses to AZD1222 COVID-19 vaccine. Sequencing was performed with immunoSEQ multiplex PCR; in TCRdb, only in-frame clones are kept and a portion is missing. The repertoire includes fewer than 35,000 clones, just over 90% of them detected once, and about 41% sits in the top ten. The source was peripheral blood, collected on day 0 of AZD1222 vaccination. These receptors were obtained from an adult in good health. CDR3s include the opening cysteine and the closing phenylalanine or tryptophan. D genes are given only for firm matches. Size is omitted from some rows. Given values are once, few, many or a class for expanded clones.

.	TRBV30	.	TRBJ1-1	TGTGCCTGGAGTGTTCTTAGGTTGACTGAAGCTTTCTTT	CAWSVLRLTEAFF
once	TRBV2	TRBD1	TRBJ2-3	TGTGCCAGCAGGGGAATACAGGGGATGACCACAGATACGCAGTATTTT	CASRGIQGMTTDTQYF
.	TRBV1	.	TRBJ2-1	TGCACCAGCAGCCAAGGAGCGGGGGGGCGGATTCCCTACAATGAGCAGTTCTTC	CTSSQGAGGRIPYNEQFF
.	TRBV19	.	TRBJ2-7	TGTGCCAGTAGTATAGTCGAGGGCGGGGAGTACGAGCAGTACTTC	CASSIVEGGEYEQYF
.	TRBV9	.	TRBJ2-7	TGTGCCAGCAGCCCCGGGACGGGATTTCTTAGCTCCTACGAGCAGTACTTC	CASSPGTGFLSSYEQYF
.	TRBV30	.	TRBJ1-1	TGTGCCTGGAATAAGGGTTTGAACACTGAAGCTTTCTTT	CAWNKGLNTEAFF
.	TRBV4-1	TRBD1	TRBJ2-6	TGCGCCAGCAGCCAAGAGACAGGGACCGGGGCCAACGTCCTGACTTTC	CASSQETGTGANVLTF
once	TRBV2	.	TRBJ2-7	TGTGCCAGCAGTGAAGTCAACGAGCAGTACTTC	CASSEVNEQYF
.	TRBV2	.	TRBJ2-3	TGTGCCACGGGGGATCCAGATACGCAGTATTTT	CATGDPDTQYF
.	TRBV9	.	TRBJ2-1	TGTGCCAGCAGCGCCACAGGTGTAGTCCGTGAAGGAGAGCAGTTCTTC	CASSATGVVREGEQFF
.	TRBV5-1	.	TRBJ1-6	TGCGCCAGCAGCTTGGAGCAGGGTTCTTCACCCCTCCACTTT	CASSLEQGSSPLHF
.	TRBV7-9	.	TRBJ1-4	TGTGCCAGCAGCTTCGGGCGGCCACCTCCGTTTAATGAAAAACTGTTTTTT	CASSFGRPPPFNEKLFF
.	TRBV7-2	.	TRBJ1-1	TGTGCCAGCAGCCGGAGGACAGCCCTTTCGGGTGAAGCTTTCTTT	CASSRRTALSGEAFF
.	TRBV28	.	TRBJ1-5	TGTGCCAGCAGCGCCAATCAGCCCCAGCATTTT	CASSANQPQHF
.	TRBV5-1	.	TRBJ2-1	TGCGCCAGCAGCTTAGCCTTATACAATGAGCAGTTCTTC	CASSLALYNEQFF
.	TRBV13	.	TRBJ1-1	TGTGCCAGCAGCTTGCGGATGGGGAGAATAAGCACTGAAGCTTTCTTT	CASSLRMGRISTEAFF
.	TRBV11-2	.	TRBJ1-6	TGTGCCAGCGGTTTAGCGAATTCACCCCTCCACTTT	CASGLANSPLHF
.	TRBV10-3	.	TRBJ1-3	TGTGCCATCTGGGCCCCCAACAAACCCTCTGGAAACACCATATATTTT	CAIWAPNKPSGNTIYF
.	TRBV3-1/TRBV3-2	TRBD1	TRBJ1-6	TGTGCCAGCAGCCAGACAGGGGGCAATTCACCCCTCCACTTT	CASSQTGGNSPLHF
.	TRBV6-5	.	TRBJ1-2	TGTGCCAGCAGATCGGACCGCGGGGAGGGGGGCTACACCTTC	CASRSDRGEGGYTF
.	TRBV5-7	.	TRBJ2-7	TGTGCCAGCAGTATAGACATCGCCTACGAGCAGTACTTC	CASSIDIAYEQYF
.	TRBV9	.	TRBJ1-3	TGTGCCAGCAGCGTAGAGGGCAGTTCCTCTGGAAACACCATATATTTT	CASSVEGSSSGNTIYF
once	TRBV15	.	TRBJ1-3	TGTGCCACCAGCAACTTGGGGGCGCCTGGAAACACCATATATTTT	CATSNLGAPGNTIYF
.	TRBV5-1	.	TRBJ1-3	TGCGCCAGCAGCTTGGTCGGTTCCCACTCTGGAAACACCATATATTTT	CASSLVGSHSGNTIYF
.	TRBV7-2	.	TRBJ2-3	TGTGCCAGCAGCTTGGACGCCCATACGCAGTATTTT	CASSLDAHTQYF
.	TRBV6-6	TRBD1	TRBJ1-2	TGTGCCAGCAGTTACTCGATCCAGGGGGTTTATGGCTACACCTTC	CASSYSIQGVYGYTF
.	TRBV30	.	TRBJ1-3	TGTGCCTGGACCACTGGTGGGGCTGGAAACACCATATATTTT	CAWTTGGAGNTIYF
.	TRBV21-1	.	TRBJ2-3	TGTGCCAGCAGCCCAAAACTTCGGGGTAAGGGCACAGATACGCAGTATTTT	CASSPKLRGKGTDTQYF
few	TRBV4-2	.	TRBJ2-3	TGTGCCAGCGGGGAGCGGGGCACAGATACGCAGTATTTT	CASGERGTDTQYF